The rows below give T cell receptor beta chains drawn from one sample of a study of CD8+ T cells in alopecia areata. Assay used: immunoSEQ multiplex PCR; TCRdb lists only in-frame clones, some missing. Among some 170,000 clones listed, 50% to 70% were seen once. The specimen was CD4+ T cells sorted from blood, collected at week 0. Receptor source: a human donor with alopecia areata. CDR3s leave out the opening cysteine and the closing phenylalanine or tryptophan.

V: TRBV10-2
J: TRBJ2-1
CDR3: ASSERRQDEQF

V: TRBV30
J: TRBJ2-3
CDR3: AWSGRGGTDTQY

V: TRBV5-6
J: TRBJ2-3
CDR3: ASSFPQGPTDTQY

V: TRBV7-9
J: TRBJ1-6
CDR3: ASSYRGTSPLH

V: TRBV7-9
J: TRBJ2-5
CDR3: ASIPAGGGETQY

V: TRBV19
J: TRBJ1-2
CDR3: ASSIGQGRGLLYGYT

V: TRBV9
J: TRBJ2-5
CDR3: ASSGAGSLQETQY

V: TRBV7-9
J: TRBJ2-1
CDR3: ASPTTGGEQF

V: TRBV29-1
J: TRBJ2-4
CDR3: SVEAGGKNIQY

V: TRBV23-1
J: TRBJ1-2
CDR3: ASSRTGVICYGYT

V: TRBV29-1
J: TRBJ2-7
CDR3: SVGITYEQY

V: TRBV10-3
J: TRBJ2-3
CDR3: AISGVTTDTQY

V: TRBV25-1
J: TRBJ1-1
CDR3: ASSSPGNTEAF

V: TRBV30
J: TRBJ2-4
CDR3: AWSVHNIQY

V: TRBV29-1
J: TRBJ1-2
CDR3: SVAQVLNYGYT